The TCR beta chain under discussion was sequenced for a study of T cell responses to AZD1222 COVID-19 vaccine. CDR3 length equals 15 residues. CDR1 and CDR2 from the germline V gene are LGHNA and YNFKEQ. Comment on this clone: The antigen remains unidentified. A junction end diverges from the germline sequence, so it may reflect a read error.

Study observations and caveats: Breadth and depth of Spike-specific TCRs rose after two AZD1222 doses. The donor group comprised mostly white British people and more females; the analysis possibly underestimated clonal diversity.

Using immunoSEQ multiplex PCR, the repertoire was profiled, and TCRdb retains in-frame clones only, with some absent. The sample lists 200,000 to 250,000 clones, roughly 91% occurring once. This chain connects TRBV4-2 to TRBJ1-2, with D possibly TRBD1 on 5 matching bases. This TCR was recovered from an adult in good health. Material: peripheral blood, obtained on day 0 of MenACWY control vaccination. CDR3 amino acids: CASTQGVRQGGGYTF. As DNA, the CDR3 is TGTGCCAGCACCCAAGGCGTAAGGCAGGGTGGTGGCTACACCTTC.